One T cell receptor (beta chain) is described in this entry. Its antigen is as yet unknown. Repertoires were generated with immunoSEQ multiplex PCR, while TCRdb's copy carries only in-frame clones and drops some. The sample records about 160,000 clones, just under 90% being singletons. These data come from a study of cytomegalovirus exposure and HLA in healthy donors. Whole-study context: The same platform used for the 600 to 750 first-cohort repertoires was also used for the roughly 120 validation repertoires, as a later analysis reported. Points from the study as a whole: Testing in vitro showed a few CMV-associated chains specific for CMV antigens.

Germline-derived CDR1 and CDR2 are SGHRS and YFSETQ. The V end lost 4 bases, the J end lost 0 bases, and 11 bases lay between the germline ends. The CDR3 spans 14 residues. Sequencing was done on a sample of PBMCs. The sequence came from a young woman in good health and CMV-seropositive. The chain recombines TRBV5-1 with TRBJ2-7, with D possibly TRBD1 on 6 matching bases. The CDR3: CASSTGTLSYEQYF. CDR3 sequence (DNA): TGCGCCAGCAGCACCGGGACACTCTCCTACGAGCAGTACTTC. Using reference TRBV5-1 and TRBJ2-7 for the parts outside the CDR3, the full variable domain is KAGVTQTPRYLIKTRGQQVTLSCSPISGHRSVSWYQQTPGQGLQFLFEYFSETQRNKGNFPGRFSGRQFSNSRSEMNVSTLELGDSALYLCASSTGTLSYEQYFGPGTRLTVT.